This T cell receptor beta chain was sequenced for a study of a mutant IDH1 vaccine in newly diagnosed glioma. Study-wide background: Most patients had received both radiotherapy and temozolomide, the prior options being radiotherapy, temozolomide, or both. Study findings and constraints: Immune responses arising from the vaccine appeared in approximately 92% of patients.

The method was immunoSEQ multiplex PCR; TCRdb's version includes in-frame clones alone and lacks a portion of them. The data hold about 94,000 clones, with roughly 86% observed a single time. This clone was found once. Its specificity is unknown. The time point denotes: week 47, end of study. One vaccine dose held 300 ug of mutant IDH1 20-mer peptide and came with topical imiquimod. This CDR3 spans 16 amino acids. Between the trimmed V and J ends, which lost 3 bases and 5 bases, there was a span of 19 bases. Germline CDR1 reads MDHEN; CDR2 reads SYDVKM. The J gene is TRBJ1-1, the V gene TRBV28; D is possibly TRBD1 (5 bases). This TCR was sampled from a woman in her 50s with glioma. The sequenced sample was PBMCs, obtained from a glioma patient whose treatment included an IDH1 peptide vaccine. CDR3 DNA sequence: TGTGCCAGCAGTTTTCAATTTATGGAGGGGATTACTGAAGCTTTCTTT. Its translation is CASSFQFMEGITEAFF.